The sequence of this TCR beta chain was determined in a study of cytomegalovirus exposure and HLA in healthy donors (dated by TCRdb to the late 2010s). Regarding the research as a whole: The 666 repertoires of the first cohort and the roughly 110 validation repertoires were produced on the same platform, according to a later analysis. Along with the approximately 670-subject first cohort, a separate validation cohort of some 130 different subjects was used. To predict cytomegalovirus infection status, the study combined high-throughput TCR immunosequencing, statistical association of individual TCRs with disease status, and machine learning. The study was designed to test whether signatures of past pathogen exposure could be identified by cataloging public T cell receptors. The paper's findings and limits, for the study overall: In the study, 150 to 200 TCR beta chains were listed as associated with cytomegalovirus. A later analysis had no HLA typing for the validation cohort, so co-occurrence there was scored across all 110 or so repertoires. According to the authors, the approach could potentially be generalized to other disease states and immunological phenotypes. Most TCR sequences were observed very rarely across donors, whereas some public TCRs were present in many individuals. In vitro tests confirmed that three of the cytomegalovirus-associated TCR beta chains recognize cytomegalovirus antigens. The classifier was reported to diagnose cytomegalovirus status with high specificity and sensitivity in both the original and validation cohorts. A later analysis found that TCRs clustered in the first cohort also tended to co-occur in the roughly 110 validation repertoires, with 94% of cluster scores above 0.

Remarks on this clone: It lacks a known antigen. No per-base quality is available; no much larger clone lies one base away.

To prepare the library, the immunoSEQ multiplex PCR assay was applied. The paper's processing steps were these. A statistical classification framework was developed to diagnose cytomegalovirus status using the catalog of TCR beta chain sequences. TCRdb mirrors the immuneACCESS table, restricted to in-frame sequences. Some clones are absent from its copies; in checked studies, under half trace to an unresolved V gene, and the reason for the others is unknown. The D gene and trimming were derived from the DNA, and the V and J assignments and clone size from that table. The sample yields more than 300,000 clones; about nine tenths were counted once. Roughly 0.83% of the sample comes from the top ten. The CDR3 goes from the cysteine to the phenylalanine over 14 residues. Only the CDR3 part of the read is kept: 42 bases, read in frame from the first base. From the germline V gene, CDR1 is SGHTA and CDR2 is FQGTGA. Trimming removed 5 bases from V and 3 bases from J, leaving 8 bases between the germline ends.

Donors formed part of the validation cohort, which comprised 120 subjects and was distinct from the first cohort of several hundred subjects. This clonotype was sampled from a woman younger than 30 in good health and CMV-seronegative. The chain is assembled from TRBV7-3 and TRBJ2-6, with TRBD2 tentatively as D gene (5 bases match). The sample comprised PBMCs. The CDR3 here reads CASSRSVGANVLTF. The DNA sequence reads TGTGCCAGCAGCCGTAGCGTTGGGGCCAACGTCCTGACTTTC. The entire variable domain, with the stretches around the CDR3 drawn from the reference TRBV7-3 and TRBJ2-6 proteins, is GAGVSQTPSNKVTEKGKYVELRCDPISGHTALYWYRQSLGQGPEFLIYFQGTGAADDSGLPNDRFFAVRPEGSVSTLKIQRTERGDSAVYLCASSRSVGANVLTFGAGSRLTVL.